One sample yielded the 22 T cell receptor beta chains listed below, sequenced in a study of T cells in Graves' hyperthyroidism and ophthalmopathy (dated 2019 in TCRdb). Library construction relied on multiplex PCR. The reads were generated on an Illumina HiSeq 2000. Amplification of TCR beta CDR3 regions was carried out from RNA transcripts. A first-round RT-PCR of the TCR CDR3 used the HTBI primer set with the Qiagen OneStep RT-PCR kit. The public sequencing data were trimmed at Q25 with fastp and processed into clonotypes with MiXCR by TCRdb, which kept only in-frame beta chains. Each entry merges the rows of one CDR3 protein and shows their most common DNA and genes. The sample table contains some 600,000 distinct CDR3 sequences; only one count was recorded for around 13% of them. Around 5.4% of the sample belongs to the ten largest clones. The sample was blood. The receptors come from a woman in her twenties or thirties with Graves' hyperthyroidism that later progressed to Graves' ophthalmopathy.

Ten or more counts support this clonotype. The chain joins TRBV10-3 to TRBJ1-2; 7 bases are a match to TRBD1. V shed 4 bases, J shed 0 bases, and the junction held 8 bases outside the gene matches. This CDR3 contains 16 residues. Germline V gives CDR1 ENHRY, CDR2 SYGVKD. The DNA for the CDR3 is TGTGCCATCAGTGGAACAGGGGCCCTACCTAACTATGGCTACACCTTC. It is translated as CAISGTGALPNYGYTF.

J is TRBJ2-2 and V is TRBV5-4; D possibly uses TRBD1 or TRBD2 (5 bases each). Germline V gene data show CDR1 as SGHNT and CDR2 as YYREEE (reference sequence). The CDR3 contains 14 residues. Trimming took off 4 bases at V and 3 bases at J, with 10 bases between the two ends. The CDR3 sequence: CASSRRGDTGELFF. CDR3 DNA: TGTGCCAGCAGCCGGAGAGGGGACACCGGGGAGCTGTTTTTT. Full variable domain (outside the CDR3, taken from reference TRBV5-4 and TRBJ2-2): ETGVTQSPTHLIKTRGQQVTLRCSSQSGHNTVSWYQQALGQGPQFIFQYYREEENGRGNFPPRFSGLQFPNYSSELNVNALELDDSALYLCASSRRGDTGELFFGEGSRLTVL.

The rearrangement joins TRBV5-1 to TRBJ2-2; TRBD2 matches 8 bases. The CDR3 has 20 residues. With 1 base clipped from V and 8 bases from J, the junction kept 22 bases outside the gene matches. CDR1 SGHRS and CDR2 YFSETQ come from the germline V gene. CDR3: CASSLSVRGAGVRFQGELFF. CDR3 DNA: TGCGCCAGCAGCTTGTCGGTCCGTGGAGCGGGAGTCCGTTTCCAGGGGGAGCTGTTTTTT. Full variable domain (missing parts from reference TRBV5-1 and TRBJ2-2): KAGVTQTPRYLIKTRGQQVTLSCSPISGHRSVSWYQQTPGQGLQFLFEYFSETQRNKGNFPGRFSGRQFSNSRSEMNVSTLELGDSALYLCASSLSVRGAGVRFQGELFFGEGSRLTVL.

The CDR3 coding sequence is TGTGCCAGCACTACAGGGGGCCTTAGCACAGATACGCAGTATTTT. Its protein is CASTTGGLSTDTQYF. The chain has TRBV6-1 and TRBJ2-3; 9 bases agree with TRBD1. The CDR3 sequence is 15 residues long. Trimming removed 7 bases from V and 0 bases from J; junction bases left unmatched: 5. Per the germline V gene, CDR1 is MNHNS and CDR2 is SASEGT.

V gene TRBV10-3 combines with J gene TRBJ2-5; 9 bases fit TRBD2. Germline V lookup: CDR1 ENHRY, CDR2 SYGVKD. This CDR3 has 17 amino acids. The trim removed 0 bases at V and 6 bases at J, leaving 11 bases unmatched. The CDR3 sequence is CAISESGLAGLKKTQYF. For the CDR3, the DNA is TGTGCCATCAGTGAGTCGGGACTAGCAGGCCTAAAAAAGACCCAGTACTTC.

This clonotype was found many times. V is TRBV2 and J is TRBJ2-7; a possible D gene is TRBD1 (5 bases). Germline lookup yields CDR1 SNHLY and CDR2 FYNNEI. The CDR3 is 14 amino acids. Trimming removed 1 base from V and 0 bases from J, with 7 bases in between. CDR3 DNA sequence: TGTGCCAGCAGTGAAGGACAGCCCTCCTACGAGCAGTACTTC. This translates into CASSEGQPSYEQYF. The entire variable domain, with the rest obtained from reference TRBV2 and TRBJ2-7, is as follows: EPEVTQTPSHQVTQMGQEVILRCVPISNHLYFYWYRQILGQKVEFLVSFYNNEISEKSEIFDDQFSVERPDGSNFTLKIRSTKLEDSAMYFCASSEGQPSYEQYFGPGTRLTVT.

This clonotype was seen many times. The genes are TRBV3-1 and TRBJ1-2; 10 bases are a match to TRBD1. From germline, CDR1 is LGHDT and CDR2 YNNKEL (reference sequence). This CDR3 comprises 16 residues. V trimming: 1 base; J trimming: 4 bases; junction bases outside the gene matches: 6. The CDR3 spells CASSQGGGQGTYGYTF. The DNA of the CDR3 is TGTGCCAGCAGCCAAGGTGGGGGACAGGGGACCTATGGCTACACCTTC. The variable domain in full, completed from reference TRBV3-1 and TRBJ1-2, reads DTAVSQTPKYLVTQMGNDKSIKCEQNLGHDTMYWYKQDSKKFLKIMFSYNNKELIINETVPNRFSPKSPDKAHLNLHINSLELGDSAVYFCASSQGGGQGTYGYTFGSGTRLTVV.

The chain has TRBV5-4 and TRBJ2-1; 13 bases match TRBD2. V was pared by 3 bases and J by 5 bases, with 5 bases of the junction left unmatched. The length of the CDR3 is 16 residues. CDR1 SGHNT and CDR2 YYREEE come from the germline V gene (reference sequence). This chain's CDR3 is CASSWGLAGYDNEQFF. The CDR3 DNA reads TGTGCCAGCAGCTGGGGACTAGCGGGATATGACAATGAGCAGTTCTTC.

This rearrangement joins TRBV30 to TRBJ1-5; 9 bases agree with TRBD1. J gave up 6 bases and V 2 bases, and 5 bases lay outside the gene matches. Germline V gives CDR1 GTSNPN, CDR2 SVGIG (reference sequence). This CDR3 has 14 amino acids. As DNA, the CDR3 is TGTGCCTGGAGTCACACAGGGGGCGTTCAGCCCCAGCATTTT. Its translation: CAWSHTGGVQPQHF.

This clonotype was seen many times. The rearrangement links TRBV20-1 to TRBJ2-1; the D gene is possibly TRBD2 (5 bases). Germline-derived CDR1 and CDR2 are DFQATT and SNEGSKA (reference sequence). CDR3 size: 13 residues. The CDR3 DNA sequence: TGCACCCCTGACTACGGTCCAAACCATGAGCAGTTCTTC. Translating gives CTPDYGPNHEQFF.

This clonotype showed up many times. The genes are TRBV6-2 or TRBV6-3 and TRBJ2-3; D not resolved. The CDR3 runs 13 residues. V dropped 2 bases and J dropped 4 bases, with 7 bases sitting between them. Germline V lookup: CDR1 MNHEY, CDR2 SVGEGT. CDR3 coding DNA: TGTGCCAGCAGTTACCAAGAGGCAGATACGCAGTATTTT. Translating gives CASSYQEADTQYF.

This clonotype occurred a few times. V usage is TRBV3-1 and J usage is TRBJ1-2, with a possible D match to TRBD1 (5 bases). Germline CDR1 and CDR2: LGHDT and YNNKEL (reference sequence). Trimming removed 8 bases at V and 4 bases at J, with 14 bases between. The CDR3 consists of 13 residues. This chain's CDR3 is CASHSRRGYGYTF. The CDR3 DNA is TGTGCCAGCCACTCAAGGAGGGGCTATGGCTACACCTTC.

This clonotype has just a few counts. The rearrangement uses TRBV12-3 or TRBV12-4 and TRBJ1-3; unclear D gene. CDR3 length: 15 amino acids. V lost 5 bases to trimming and J lost 4 bases, with 15 bases between them. For the CDR3, the DNA is TGTGCCAGCAGTCCTAGCGCGATCGGAGGAAACACCATATATTTT. Translated: CASSPSAIGGNTIYF.

This clonotype was observed a few times. V gene TRBV29-1 combines with J gene TRBJ2-2; 7 bases align to TRBD2. The CDR3 length is 14 residues. V gave up 6 bases and J gave up 7 bases; unmatched junction bases: 11. Germline loops: CDR1 SQVTM, CDR2 ANQGSEA. CDR3 protein: CSVPGGRKDGELFF. As DNA, the CDR3 is TGCAGCGTCCCGGGCGGGAGAAAGGACGGGGAGCTGTTTTTT.

On this clonotype: A much bigger clone sits one base away, suggesting this may be a read error. The chain links TRBV11-2 to TRBJ1-6; D gene unclear. Germline V gene data show CDR1 as SGHAT and CDR2 as FQNNGV. The CDR3 sequence is 15 residues long. V was cut by 7 bases and J by 6 bases, with 16 bases left in between. This CDR3 reads CASTHGQLFNSPLHF. The CDR3 DNA reads as TGTGCCAGCACCCATGGGCAGCTTTTTAATTCACCCCTCCACTTT.

This clonotype appeared a few times. The chain's CDR3 is CASSLQGAPNEKLFF. The CDR3 nucleotides read TGTGCCAGCAGCTTGCAAGGGGCCCCTAATGAAAAACTGTTTTTT. The chain carries TRBV5-5 and TRBJ1-4, with D possibly matching TRBD1 (5 bases). The CDR3 is 15 residues long. V was shortened by 1 base and J by 3 bases, with 10 bases between the two germline ends. Germline V gene sequence: CDR1 SGHKS, CDR2 YYEKEE (reference sequence).

This clonotype has a count of ten or more. CDR3 bases: TGTGCCAGCAGCCGTGCGGAGGGAGGCAATCAGCCCCAGCATTTT. It translates to CASSRAEGGNQPQHF. V gene TRBV11-2 combines with J gene TRBJ1-5; D unclear. Germline V lookup: CDR1 SGHAT, CDR2 FQNNGV. CDR3 length: 15 amino acids. Trimming shortened V by 5 bases and J by 2 bases, and 13 bases separated the two germline ends.

The rearrangement uses TRBV24-1 and TRBJ2-3; 7 bases are a match to TRBD1. This CDR3 comprises 17 residues. V dropped 2 bases and J dropped 2; count of bases not matched to a gene: 9. CDR1 is KGHDR and CDR2 is SFDVKD in the germline V gene. In DNA form, the CDR3 reads TGTGCCACCAGTGATTATACAGGGGCCACTCACACAGATACGCAGTATTTT. Translating it yields CATSDYTGATHTDTQYF.

This clonotype was detected many times. V is TRBV12-3 or TRBV12-4 and J is TRBJ1-5; unclear D gene. Trimming left V 5 bases short and J 5 bases short, with 13 bases between. The CDR3 runs to 14 residues. The DNA for the CDR3 is TGTGCCAGCAGTCCAGGCATTCGGGATCAGCCCCAGCATTTT. It yields the protein CASSPGIRDQPQHF.

The chain carries TRBV6-1 and TRBJ1-6; possible D gene TRBD1, 6 bases. The CDR3 is 15 amino acids. Germline V lookup: CDR1 MNHNS, CDR2 SASEGT. Trimming cost V 4 bases and J 6 bases, with 13 bases left between them. The CDR3 coding sequence is TGTGCCAGCAGTGTTTTACAGGGTGGTAATTCACCCCTCCACTTT. Its protein is CASSVLQGGNSPLHF.

This chain uses TRBV7-9 with TRBJ1-1, with D perhaps matching TRBD1 (5 bases). The CDR3 consists of 14 residues. Trimming pared 5 bases from V and 6 bases from J, leaving 16 bases between. CDR1 is SEHNR, CDR2 FQNEAQ, per germline (reference sequence). CDR3 residues: CASSVGQFTSEAFF. The DNA of the CDR3 is TGTGCCAGCAGCGTCGGACAATTTACCTCTGAAGCTTTCTTT. Supplemented by reference TRBV7-9 and TRBJ1-1, the full variable domain reads DTGVSQNPRHKITKRGQNVTFRCDPISEHNRLYWYRQTLGQGPEFLTYFQNEAQLEKSRLLSDRFSAERPKGSFSTLEIQRTEQGDSAMYLCASSVGQFTSEAFFGQGTRLTVV.

This clonotype was detected many times. The rearrangement links TRBV27 to TRBJ1-1; TRBD1 matches 7 bases. V was clipped by 5 bases and J by 0 bases; unmatched bases: 9. Germline lookup yields CDR1 MNHEY and CDR2 SMNVEV (reference sequence). CDR3 length equals 16 residues. The CDR3: CASSLAGGRMNTEAFF. The CDR3 region has the DNA TGTGCCAGCAGTCTCGCAGGGGGGAGGATGAACACTGAAGCTTTCTTT.